Given below is one T cell receptor (beta chain) in context. Its target is not known. These data are taken from a study of Tregs in tolerant kidney transplant recipients. Study conclusions and caveats: Few patients were studied, so findings need validation in larger groups.

Data came from immunoSEQ multiplex PCR; TCRdb stores just in-frame clones and leaves some out. The table shows about 240,000 clones, with 80% to 85% occurring only once. The clonotype was recovered from a human donor in good health. Sequencing used CD4+ T cells from blood.

The CDR3 sequence is CASSLPGQGSRQAFF. DNA of the CDR3: TGTGCCAGCAGTTTACCCGGACAGGGTAGTCGTCAAGCTTTCTTT. V is TRBV28 and J is TRBJ1-1, with 8 bases matching TRBD1. The CDR3 contains 15 residues. J lost 9 bases, V lost 2 bases, and 11 bases had no gene match. Germline loops: CDR1 MDHEN, CDR2 SYDVKM. Full variable domain (outside the CDR3, taken from reference TRBV28 and TRBJ1-1): DVKVTQSSRYLVKRTGEKVFLECVQDMDHENMFWYRQDPGLGLRLIYFSYDVKMKEKGDIPEGYSVSREKKERFSLILESASTNQTSMYLCASSLPGQGSRQAFFGQGTRLTVV.